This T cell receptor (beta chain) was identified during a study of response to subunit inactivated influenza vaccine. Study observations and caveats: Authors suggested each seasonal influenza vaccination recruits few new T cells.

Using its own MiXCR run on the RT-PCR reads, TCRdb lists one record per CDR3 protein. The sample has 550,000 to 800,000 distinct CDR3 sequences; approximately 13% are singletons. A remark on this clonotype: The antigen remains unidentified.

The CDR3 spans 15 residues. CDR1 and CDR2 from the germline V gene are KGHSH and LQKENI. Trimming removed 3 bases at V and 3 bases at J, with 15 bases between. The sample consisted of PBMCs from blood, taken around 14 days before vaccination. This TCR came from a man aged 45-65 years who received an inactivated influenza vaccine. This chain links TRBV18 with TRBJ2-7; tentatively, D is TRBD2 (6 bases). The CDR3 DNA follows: TGTGCCAGCTCACCCCGGCCGGGGGTGAACTACGAGCAGTACTTC. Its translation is CASSPRPGVNYEQYF.